Presented here are 9 T cell receptor beta chains from one specimen sequenced in a study of T cell clonality in common variable immunodeficiency. Here immunoSEQ multiplex PCR was the method, and the copy in TCRdb shows in-frame clones only, minus some. There are tens of thousands of clones in the sample, none observed a single time. Material for sequencing was peripheral blood mononuclear cells. The receptors shown here come from a person aged 18 to 70 in good health.

This clone was observed many times. The DNA ends 3 residues before the CDR3 does, and the rest of the CDR3 is filled in from the germline J gene. The sample has other DNA sequences that encode this CDR3 too. This chain links TRBV5-1 with TRBJ1-1; TRBD1 aligns across 9 bases. Trimming at V came to 3 bases and at J to 1 base, leaving 1 base not matched to a gene. Germline assignment: CDR1 SGHRS and CDR2 YFSETQ. The CDR3 covers 14 residues. The sequenced CDR3 bases are TGCGCCAGCAGCTCGGGACAGGGGAACACTGAA. It yields the protein CASSSGQGNTE. The full CDR3 reads CASSSGQGNTEAFF. The full variable domain, its missing parts supplied by reference TRBV5-1 and TRBJ1-1, is KAGVTQTPRYLIKTRGQQVTLSCSPISGHRSVSWYQQTPGQGLQFLFEYFSETQRNKGNFPGRFSGRQFSNSRSEMNVSTLELGDSALYLCASSSGQGNTEAFFGQGTRLTVV.

In this sample, this clone turned up many times. The CDR3 end lies 3 residues beyond the end of the read and is filled in from the germline J gene. The chain is built from TRBV20-1 and TRBJ2-5; TRBD1 matches 8 bases. Germline CDR1 reads DFQATT; CDR2 reads SNEGSKA (reference sequence). The CDR3 runs to 12 residues. V shed 3 bases, J shed 5 bases, and the junction held 2 bases outside the gene matches. Incomplete CDR3 DNA: TGCAGTGCTAGCAGGGGGCTGGAGACC. It is translated as CSASRGLET. Given in full, the CDR3 is CSASRGLETQYF.

This clone was picked up many times. Read sequence stops 3 residues before the CDR3 end, and the germline J gene provides the missing end. The V gene is TRBV28, the J gene TRBJ2-3, with D possibly matching TRBD1 (6 bases). Germline V lookup: CDR1 MDHEN, CDR2 SYDVKM. The V gene lost 8 bases and the J gene lost 2 bases, with 11 bases spanning the gap. The CDR3 totals 13 residues. The CDR3 DNA, read in part, is TGTGCCAGCGTCGAGGGGGACACAGATACG. Its translation is CASVEGDTDT. The CDR3, in full, reads CASVEGDTDTQYF.

This clone was recorded many times. Sequencing ends 3 residues short of the CDR3 end; the germline J gene provides the rest. This chain connects TRBV20-1 to TRBJ2-5; 11 bases match TRBD2. V gave up 4 bases and J gave up 3 bases; unmatched junction bases: 7. Germline V gene sequence: CDR1 DFQATT, CDR2 SNEGSKA (reference sequence). The CDR3 covers 15 residues. The sequenced CDR3 bases are TGCAGTGCTAAACTCCTGGGACTAGCGGAAGAGACC. It codes for CSAKLLGLAEET. The full CDR3 protein is CSAKLLGLAEETQYF.

This clone was observed at least ten times. The read comes to an end 3 residues before the CDR3 does, leaving the germline J gene to fill in the end. The chain employs TRBV14 and TRBJ2-7; possible D gene TRBD1, 5 bases. CDR1 is SGHDN, CDR2 FVKESK, per germline. V dropped 1 base and J dropped 2 bases, with 12 bases sitting between them. The CDR3 covers 15 residues. CDR3 residues: CASSQGQPDTYEQYF. The DNA read from the CDR3 is TGTGCCAGCAGCCAAGGGCAGCCGGACACCTACGAG. The variable domain in full, completed from reference TRBV14 and TRBJ2-7, reads EAGVTQFPSHSVIEKGQTVTLRCDPISGHDNLYWYRRVMGKEIKFLLHFVKESKQDESGMPNNRFLAERTGGTYSTLKVQPAELEDSGVYFCASSQGQPDTYEQYFGPGTRLTVT.

This clone was seen ten or more times. Sequencing ends 3 residues short of the CDR3 end; the germline J gene provides the rest. The chain employs TRBV5-1 and TRBJ1-2; no clear D gene. The V gene lost 0 bases and the J gene lost 4 bases, with 7 bases spanning the gap. Germline V CDR1 and CDR2: SGHRS, YFSETQ. The CDR3 has 13 amino acids. The DNA read from the CDR3 is TGCGCCAGCAGCTTGGAGGCAGGCTATGGC. Its protein is CASSLEAGYG. The whole CDR3 reads CASSLEAGYGYTF.

This clone came up many times. The CDR3 end lies 3 residues beyond the end of the read and is filled in from the germline J gene. The chain links TRBV7-6 to TRBJ1-5, with D possibly matching TRBD1 (5 bases). Germline V lookup: CDR1 SGHVS, CDR2 FNYEAQ. This CDR3 has 13 amino acids. V lost 1 base and J 7 bases, leaving 8 bases between the germline ends. The CDR3 loop reads CASSLDGGQPQHF. CDR3 DNA (partial): TGTGCCAGCAGCTTAGACGGGGGACAGCCC.

This clone has more than one count but fewer than ten. Read coverage stops 3 residues before the CDR3 terminus; the germline J gene supplies the remainder. J is TRBJ2-7 and V is TRBV7-9; D unresolved. Between the trimmed V and J ends, which lost 1 base and 2 bases, there was a span of 9 bases. This CDR3 has 14 amino acids. Looked up from germline, CDR1 is SEHNR and CDR2 is FQNEAQ (reference sequence). CDR3 sequence reads: CASSLGGKTYEQYF. The part of the CDR3 DNA that was read is TGTGCCAGCAGCTTAGGCGGCAAAACCTACGAG.

This clone was recorded at least ten times. From the germline J gene comes the end of the CDR3, since the read stops 3 residues before it. The chain has TRBV7-9 and TRBJ2-7, with 9 positions matching TRBD2. Unmatched junction bases numbered 5, after V lost 2 bases and J lost 6 bases. Germline V gene lookup returns CDR1 SEHNR and CDR2 FQNEAQ (reference sequence). The CDR3 runs to 14 residues. Incomplete CDR3 DNA: TGTGCCAGCAGCTTATGGCGGGAGGGCCCCGAG. Translated, it gives CASSLWREGPE. The CDR3 as a whole reads CASSLWREGPEQYF.